This T cell receptor beta chain was documented in a study of CD8+ T cells in alopecia areata. The germline V gene encodes CDR1 SQVTM and CDR2 ANQGSEA. V gave up 3 bases and J gave up 8 bases, with 14 bases separating them. The CDR3 runs to 13 residues. RNA extraction was followed by reverse transcription into cDNA, which acted as the sequencing template. Sequencing used immunoSEQ multiplex PCR; TCRdb keeps in-frame clones, though not all of them. The sample carries around 200,000 clones, around 63% recorded once. The clonotype was recovered from a human donor with alopecia areata. Sequencing used CD4+ T cells sorted from blood, obtained at week 0. The rearrangement uses TRBV29-1 and TRBJ2-1; maybe TRBD1 (5 bases). In nucleotides, the CDR3 is TGCAGCGTTGATCGTCAGGGTCGCTATGAGCAGTTCTTC. It specifies CSVDRQGRYEQFF.